A single sample gave rise to the 23 T cell receptor beta chains below, sequenced in a study of beta chain features in type 1 diabetes. The entirety of the isolated RNA underwent reverse transcription, so expressed TCRB transcripts were sequenced. Some clones are missing from TCRdb's copy, which holds only in-frame ones; the method was immunoSEQ multiplex PCR. Of some 360,000 clones detected, around 10% appear once; the ten largest clones hold about 0.64%. Study-wide findings and caveats: For Type 1 diabetes patients, all four CD4+ subsets carried TCRB CDR3s that were moderately but significantly shorter.

These receptors' antigens are unknown. The sample comprised central memory CD4+ T cells from blood. All receptors come from a man aged 25 to 40 with type 1 diabetes.

This clone was observed a few times. J is TRBJ2-2 and V is TRBV7-2; 7 nucleotides agree with TRBD1. Germline V gene sequence: CDR1 SGHTA, CDR2 FQGNSA. V shed 2 bases and J 6 bases; nucleotides not matched to a gene: 6. There are 15 residues in the CDR3. CDR3 sequence: CASSLRTGVSGELFF. The CDR3 DNA is TGTGCCAGCAGCTTACGAACAGGGGTCTCCGGGGAGCTGTTTTTT.

This sequence joins TRBV5-6 and TRBJ1-5; TRBD1 aligns across 10 bases. With 2 bases clipped from V and 3 bases from J, the junction kept 11 bases outside the gene matches. This CDR3 has 18 amino acids. CDR1 is SGHDT and CDR2 is YYEEEE in the germline V gene. CDR3 sequence: CASSLMRIGTGDNQPQHF. The CDR3 coding sequence is TGTGCCAGCAGCTTAATGAGAATCGGGACAGGGGACAATCAGCCCCAGCATTTT. The full variable domain, with the rest looked up from reference TRBV5-6 and TRBJ1-5, is DAGVTQSPTHLIKTRGQQVTLRCSPKSGHDTVSWYQQALGQGPQFIFQYYEEEERQRGNFPDRFSGHQFPNYSSELNVNALLLGDSALYLCASSLMRIGTGDNQPQHFGDGTRLSIL.

This clone was seen a few times. This chain links TRBV7-9 with TRBJ1-1; TRBD1 matches 8 bases. Germline V gene lookup returns CDR1 SEHNR and CDR2 FQNEAQ (reference sequence). The CDR3 sequence is 17 residues long. V lost 4 bases, J lost 4 bases, and 14 bases stayed unmatched. The CDR3 loop is CASSSAVADRAGTEAFF. The CDR3 coding sequence is TGTGCCAGCAGCTCGGCCGTGGCGGACAGGGCGGGCACTGAAGCTTTCTTT.

As concerns this clone: A read error may account for a junction end that differs from germline. This chain connects TRBV6-6 to TRBJ2-5, with D unresolved. This CDR3 region has 12 residues. Germline V lookup: CDR1 MNHNY, CDR2 SVGAGI (reference sequence). The CDR3: CAISEFQETQYF. The CDR3 bases are TGTGCCATCAGTGAGTTCCAAGAGACCCAGTACTTC.

This clone was detected only a few times. The rearrangement joins TRBV5-1 to TRBJ2-7; weak D call: TRBD1 (5 bases). The V gene's germline CDR1 is SGHRS and CDR2 YFSETQ. V lost 0 bases and J lost 5, with 12 bases in between. CDR3 length: 14 amino acids. The CDR3 sequence is CASSLGMTVNEQYF. CDR3 nucleotides: TGCGCCAGCAGCTTGGGCATGACAGTAAACGAGCAGTACTTC.

This chain uses TRBV19 with TRBJ2-1; 7 bases are shared with TRBD2. With 6 bases clipped from V and 5 bases from J, the junction kept 10 bases outside the gene matches. CDR3 length: 15 residues. CDR1 LNHDA and CDR2 SQIVND come from the germline V gene (reference sequence). This CDR3 reads CASSHSGLPNNEQFF. Here the CDR3 DNA reads TGTGCCAGTAGCCATTCGGGACTACCGAACAATGAGCAGTTCTTC.

This clone appeared many times. J is TRBJ2-2 and V is TRBV29-1; 10 positions agree with TRBD1. CDR1 and CDR2 from the germline V gene are SQVTM and ANQGSEA. The CDR3 totals 14 residues. Trimming at V came to 7 bases and at J to 6 bases, leaving 8 bases not matched to a gene. The chain's CDR3 is CSARPGTGAGELFF. The DNA of the CDR3 is TGCAGCGCACGTCCCGGGACAGGGGCCGGGGAGCTGTTTTTT.

CDR3 amino acids: CASSIRPRGGSNQPQHF. The CDR3 DNA reads TGTGCCAGCAGCATTAGGCCAAGGGGAGGGAGCAATCAGCCCCAGCATTTT. The chain links TRBV7-2 to TRBJ1-5, with D perhaps matching TRBD1 (5 bases). Germline V gene sequence: CDR1 SGHTA, CDR2 FQGNSA. With 5 bases removed from V and 1 base from J, the gap between germline ends came to 18 bases. The CDR3 consists of 17 residues.

This clone was seen more than once but under ten times. V and J are TRBV6-1 and TRBJ1-4, with a weak D call TRBD1 (5 bases). Germline CDR1 MNHNS, CDR2 SASEGT. V lost 2 bases and J lost 7, with 14 bases in between. The CDR3 sequence is 15 residues long. The CDR3 region has the DNA TGTGCCAGCAGTGAATTTAGGGCAGGGAGTGAAAAACTGTTTTTT. Its translation is CASSEFRAGSEKLFF.

This clone appeared a few times. This chain connects TRBV7-9 to TRBJ2-4, with a tentative D call TRBD2 (5 bases). The CDR3 sequence is 15 residues long. Germline values: CDR1 SEHNR, CDR2 FQNEAQ (reference sequence). V was cut by 0 bases and J by 2 bases, with 8 bases left in between. The DNA of the CDR3 is TGTGCCAGCAGCTTAGCGAGCGGAACCAAAAACATTCAGTACTTC. Translating gives CASSLASGTKNIQYF.

The CDR3 region is CASQGASGIDGAYEQYF. As DNA, the CDR3 is TGTGCCAGCCAGGGGGCTAGCGGGATCGATGGAGCCTACGAGCAGTACTTC. The rearrangement uses TRBV28 and TRBJ2-7; D possibly corresponds to TRBD2 (9 bases). The germline CDR1 and CDR2 sequences are MDHEN and SYDVKM. The CDR3 contains 17 residues. The V end lost 8 bases, the J end lost 2 bases, and 25 bases lay between the germline ends.

The sample holds a few counts of this clone. The chain carries TRBV6-5 and TRBJ1-2; 8 nucleotides agree with TRBD1. The CDR3 totals 14 residues. Looked up from germline, CDR1 is MNHEY and CDR2 is SVGAGI. J was trimmed by 4 bases and V by 7 bases; bases with no gene match: 8. The CDR3 sequence: CASTLGQGSYGYTF. CDR3 in DNA: TGTGCCAGCACTCTCGGACAGGGTAGCTATGGCTACACCTTC.

This clone appeared a few times. This sequence joins TRBV4-3 and TRBJ2-7, with 12 bases identical to TRBD2. Germline V CDR1 and CDR2: LGHNA, YSLEER. The CDR3 spans 17 residues. After removal of 0 bases from V and 7 bases from J, the junction contained 10 bases not matched to a gene. CDR3 sequence: CASSQDGLAGRAGEQYF. The CDR3 DNA reads TGCGCCAGCAGCCAAGACGGACTAGCGGGGAGAGCTGGAGAGCAGTACTTC.

V usage is TRBV7-2 and J usage is TRBJ1-2, with 7 bases identical to TRBD1. Germline V CDR1 and CDR2: SGHTA, FQGNSA. The ends lost 2 bases at V and 0 bases at J; junction bases unmatched: 3. The CDR3 runs to 15 residues. CDR3 in amino acids: CASSLRTGANYGYTF. The CDR3 bases are TGTGCCAGCAGCTTAAGGACAGGTGCTAACTATGGCTACACCTTC.

This clone appeared many times. The gene calls are TRBV7-9 and TRBJ2-4; 9 bases match TRBD1. Germline assignment: CDR1 SEHNR and CDR2 FQNEAQ (reference sequence). Germline trimming cut 4 bases from V and 9 bases from J; bases unmatched to any gene: 4. CDR3 size: 13 residues. The CDR3 loop reads CASSSGQGSIQYF. The CDR3 coding sequence is TGTGCCAGCAGCTCTGGACAGGGGAGCATTCAGTACTTC.

This clone turned up a few times. The chain employs TRBV21-1 and TRBJ1-5. TRBV21-1 is classified as a pseudogene. The CDR3 extends over 16 amino acids. DNA of the CDR3: TGTGCCAGCAGCAATCGGGAGCAGGGTAAGCGTCAGCCCCAGCATTTT. Amino acid sequence: CASSNREQGKRQPQHF.

This clone was counted only a few times. The chain has TRBV4-3 and TRBJ2-2, with D hard to call. V shed 0 bases and J shed 4 bases, with 3 bases lying between them. This CDR3 comprises 13 residues. Looked up from germline, CDR1 is LGHNA and CDR2 is YSLEER. The CDR3 DNA is TGCGCCAGCAGCCAAGATCTCACCGGGGAGCTGTTTTTT. Its translation is CASSQDLTGELFF.

J is TRBJ1-4 and V is TRBV28; D not resolved. CDR3 length equals 13 residues. Trimming removed 11 bases from V and 5 bases from J, with 15 bases in between. CDR1 MDHEN and CDR2 SYDVKM come from the germline V gene. CDR3 DNA sequence: TGTGCCTGCAAACCGGGGTTAAATGAAAAACTGTTTTTT. It encodes CACKPGLNEKLFF.

This chain connects TRBV5-1 to TRBJ2-1; 7 nucleotides match TRBD2. This CDR3 comprises 13 residues. With V trimmed by 4 bases and J by 6 bases, 4 bases remained unmatched. CDR1 SGHRS and CDR2 YFSETQ come from the germline V gene. The CDR3 protein is CASSPGGGNEQFF. CDR3 nucleotide sequence: TGCGCCAGCAGCCCGGGAGGAGGCAATGAGCAGTTCTTC.

The sample holds a few counts of this clone. The V gene is TRBV6-5, the J gene TRBJ2-1; the match to TRBD2 covers 9 bases. Trimming at V came to 6 bases and at J to 3 bases, leaving 3 bases not matched to a gene. CDR3 size: 14 residues. Germline V gene lookup returns CDR1 MNHEY and CDR2 SVGAGI. The CDR3 region is CASRFSGSYNEQFF. In DNA, the CDR3 is TGTGCCAGCAGATTTAGCGGGAGCTACAATGAGCAGTTCTTC.

This clone has just a few counts. The rearrangement uses TRBV7-9 and TRBJ1-2, with unresolved D. V dropped 1 base and J dropped 3 bases, with 12 bases sitting between them. Germline lookup yields CDR1 SEHNR and CDR2 FQNEAQ (reference sequence). The CDR3 spans 15 residues. The CDR3 protein is CASSLGSGFDYGYTF. In DNA, the CDR3 is TGTGCCAGCAGCTTAGGGTCCGGGTTTGACTATGGCTACACCTTC. The full variable domain, with the rest looked up from reference TRBV7-9 and TRBJ1-2, is DTGVSQNPRHKITKRGQNVTFRCDPISEHNRLYWYRQTLGQGPEFLTYFQNEAQLEKSRLLSDRFSAERPKGSFSTLEIQRTEQGDSAMYLCASSLGSGFDYGYTFGSGTRLTVV.

This clone occurred a few times. The chain has TRBV27 and TRBJ2-5; D unresolved. Germline assignment: CDR1 MNHEY and CDR2 SMNVEV (reference sequence). The CDR3 has 14 residues. Trimming removed 2 bases from V and 0 bases from J, with 7 bases in between. In nucleotides, the CDR3 is TGTGCCAGCAGTTTAGGGGTTAACCAAGAGACCCAGTACTTC. This codes for CASSLGVNQETQYF.

This clone was counted a few times. The chain employs TRBV28 and TRBJ2-7; 7 bases agree with TRBD1. The CDR3 is 14 residues long. Trimming at V came to 6 bases and at J to 6 bases, leaving 11 bases not matched to a gene. Germline V gene data show CDR1 as MDHEN and CDR2 as SYDVKM. The CDR3 nucleotides are TGTGCCAGCAGAGAGACAGGGTTTTCCCCCGAGCAGTACTTC. As protein: CASRETGFSPEQYF. The whole variable domain, filled in from reference TRBV28 and TRBJ2-7, reads DVKVTQSSRYLVKRTGEKVFLECVQDMDHENMFWYRQDPGLGLRLIYFSYDVKMKEKGDIPEGYSVSREKKERFSLILESASTNQTSMYLCASRETGFSPEQYFGPGTRLTVT.